This passage covers 29 T cell receptor beta chains from one sample sequenced in a study of T cells in narcolepsy. Profiled with immunoSEQ multiplex PCR; TCRdb holds only in-frame clones, not every one. In the table there are 25,000 to 30,000 clones, about 87% of which are singletons. Sequencing used memory (CD45RA-) CD4+ T cells from blood. The source is a human donor in good health.

The V and J genes are TRBV14 and TRBJ2-7; D is possibly TRBD2 (5 bases). The V gene's germline CDR1 is SGHDN and CDR2 FVKESK. The CDR3 contains 14 residues. Trimming pared 1 base from V and 6 bases from J, leaving 13 bases between. The CDR3 DNA follows: TGTGCCAGCAGCCAAGTAGGCGGGCGTCGCGAGCAGTACTTC. Translated, it gives CASSQVGGRREQYF.

In its sample, this clone was seen a few times. The chain joins TRBV6-1 to TRBJ2-7; D is perhaps TRBD2 (6 bases). CDR3 length: 15 residues. The V gene's germline CDR1 is MNHNS and CDR2 SASEGT. Between the trimmed V and J ends, which lost 5 bases and 5 bases, there was a span of 19 bases. CDR3 residues: CASSSPGAPGDEQYF. The CDR3 nucleotides are TGTGCCAGCAGTTCACCTGGAGCCCCGGGGGACGAGCAGTACTTC.

The V gene is TRBV27, the J gene TRBJ1-2; tentative D call: TRBD1 (5 bases). Between the trimmed V and J ends, which lost 2 bases and 7 bases, there was a span of 8 bases. CDR1 MNHEY and CDR2 SMNVEV come from the germline V gene (reference sequence). This CDR3 comprises 12 residues. The CDR3 coding sequence is TGTGCCAGCAGTTTAAAGGGGTCTGGCTACACCTTC. Its translation is CASSLKGSGYTF.

The V call is TRBV6-1, the J call TRBJ1-1; D not certain. The CDR3 totals 13 residues. Germline loops: CDR1 MNHNS, CDR2 SASEGT. The ends were cut back, 4 bases at V and 5 bases at J, with 11 bases in the middle. The CDR3, as DNA: TGTGCCAGCAGTGCCCAGGCACGGACTGAAGCTTTCTTT. Protein sequence: CASSAQARTEAFF.

The rearrangement uses TRBV5-4 and TRBJ2-3, with a possible D match to TRBD2 (7 bases). Per germline, CDR1 SGHNT and CDR2 YYREEE (reference sequence). The CDR3 is 16 amino acids. V was trimmed by 1 base and J by 4 bases, leaving 16 bases between them. CDR3 in DNA: TGTGCCAGCAGCTTGCCCCCGGGGGGCCTGGCAGATACGCAGTATTTT. Translation: CASSLPPGGLADTQYF. The whole variable domain, filled in from reference TRBV5-4 and TRBJ2-3, reads ETGVTQSPTHLIKTRGQQVTLRCSSQSGHNTVSWYQQALGQGPQFIFQYYREEENGRGNFPPRFSGLQFPNYSSELNVNALELDDSALYLCASSLPPGGLADTQYFGPGTRLTVL.

The gene calls are TRBV6-1 and TRBJ1-1, with 7 positions matching TRBD1. CDR1 is MNHNS, CDR2 SASEGT, per germline. After removal of 4 bases from V and 6 bases from J, the junction contained 11 bases not matched to a gene. The CDR3 totals 15 residues. The CDR3 spells CASSVNDRVGSEAFF. The CDR3 DNA reads TGTGCCAGCAGTGTCAACGACAGGGTCGGATCTGAAGCTTTCTTT.

V and J are TRBV9 and TRBJ1-1; no reliable D call. Trimming cost V 3 bases and J 5 bases, with 14 bases left between them. This CDR3 comprises 14 residues. Germline V gives CDR1 SGDLS, CDR2 YYNGEE. CDR3 DNA sequence: TGTGCCAGCAGCGCAGGAATGGAAAGAACTGAAGCTTTCTTT. It encodes CASSAGMERTEAFF.

The chain links TRBV28 to TRBJ1-1; D possibly corresponds to TRBD1 (5 bases). CDR1 is MDHEN and CDR2 is SYDVKM in the germline V gene. Trimming took off 3 bases at V and 7 bases at J, with 12 bases between the two ends. The CDR3 sequence is 13 residues long. This chain's CDR3 is CASSFMGTLEAFF. The DNA of the CDR3 is TGTGCCAGCAGTTTCATGGGGACGCTTGAAGCTTTCTTT.

The rearrangement uses TRBV7-9 and TRBJ2-7, with TRBD1 identical over 7 bases. Germline assignment: CDR1 SEHNR and CDR2 FQNEAQ (reference sequence). The V segment lost 4 bases and the J segment 0 bases; nucleotides outside the gene matches: 6. This CDR3 comprises 15 residues. CDR3 sequence: CASSSPGTVSYEQYF. CDR3 sequence (DNA): TGTGCCAGCAGCTCACCGGGGACAGTCTCCTACGAGCAGTACTTC.

V usage is TRBV23-1 and J usage is TRBJ2-7; 7 bases map to TRBD1. TRBV23-1 is given ORF status, its function remaining uncertain. CDR3 length equals 19 residues. Losses at the gene ends were 2 bases for V and 2 bases for J; bases not matched to a gene: 18. The CDR3 loop reads CASSQTTATGRGAPYEQYF. CDR3 in DNA: TGCGCCAGCAGTCAAACCACGGCGACAGGGAGAGGGGCCCCCTACGAGCAGTACTTC.

V is TRBV19 and J is TRBJ2-7; the D call may be TRBD1 or TRBD2 (6 bases each). In germline, CDR1 is LNHDA, CDR2 SQIVND (reference sequence). The CDR3 extends over 15 amino acids. Trimming cost V 4 bases and J 5 bases, with 18 bases left between them. The CDR3 here is CASSNNGGSGNEQYF. DNA of the CDR3: TGTGCCAGTAGTAATAACGGGGGCTCGGGTAACGAGCAGTACTTC.

This sequence joins TRBV19 and TRBJ2-5; D is uncertain. Germline assignment: CDR1 LNHDA and CDR2 SQIVND (reference sequence). This CDR3 region has 13 residues. Trimming took 1 base from V and 5 from J, leaving 8 bases between them. The CDR3 DNA sequence: TGTGCCAGTAGTATAGGGGGAACGGAGACCCAGTACTTC. It encodes CASSIGGTETQYF.

As to this clone: One end of the junction does not line up with germline, which may come from a read error. The rearrangement uses TRBV27 and TRBJ2-7; 8 bases agree with TRBD1. The CDR3 has 15 amino acids. Germline V CDR1 and CDR2: MNHEY, SMNVEV (reference sequence). The CDR3 here is CVSSPRTGLAYEQYF. The CDR3 DNA reads TGTGTCAGCAGCCCTCGGACAGGGCTTGCCTACGAGCAGTACTTC.

The chain combines TRBV11-2 with TRBJ2-2, with TRBD2 as a possible D gene (6 bases). Germline CDR1 is SGHAT and CDR2 is FQNNGV. The length of the CDR3 is 15 residues. The V end was cut by 4 bases, the J end by 1 base, with 10 bases between. DNA for the CDR3: TGTGCCAGCAGCTGGGGACTGAGGAACACCGGGGAGCTGTTTTTT. It encodes CASSWGLRNTGELFF.

This clone came up once. The chain carries TRBV7-8 and TRBJ1-2, with 8 positions matching TRBD1. The germline gives CDR1 SGHVS, CDR2 FQNEAQ. J gave up 4 bases and V 5 bases, and 9 bases lay outside the gene matches. This CDR3 is 15 amino acids long. CDR3 residues: CASSNTDRGGYGYTF. CDR3 sequence (DNA): TGTGCCAGCAGCAATACCGACAGGGGAGGCTATGGCTACACCTTC.

The chain couples TRBV6-1 to TRBJ1-2; D uncertain. Germline CDR1 MNHNS, CDR2 SASEGT. The CDR3 is 13 amino acids. V shed 6 bases and J shed 9 bases, with 17 bases lying between them. The CDR3 protein is CASSPSGVSSYTF. CDR3 bases: TGTGCCAGCAGCCCGAGCGGAGTTAGTAGCTACACCTTC.

The chain carries TRBV13 and TRBJ2-3; 11 bases map to TRBD2. The CDR3 spans 18 residues. CDR1 is PRHDT and CDR2 is FYEKMQ in the germline V gene (reference sequence). Trimming at V came to 3 bases and at J to 6 bases, leaving 14 bases not matched to a gene. The CDR3 bases are TGTGCCAGCAGCTTGCAACTAGCGGGGGCCCACCCTAAGGATACGCAGTATTTT. Translation gives CASSLQLAGAHPKDTQYF.

This clone was seen a few times. V usage is TRBV7-2 and J usage is TRBJ1-1; no firm D call. The V and J ends lost 3 bases and 3 bases respectively, with 8 bases between them. This CDR3 is 13 amino acids long. Germline assignment: CDR1 SGHTA and CDR2 FQGNSA. The CDR3: CASSFSRHTEAFF. The CDR3 DNA is TGTGCCAGCAGCTTTTCTCGACACACTGAAGCTTTCTTT.

This sequence joins TRBV9 and TRBJ1-2, with TRBD1 identical over 10 bases. Germline-derived CDR1 and CDR2 are SGDLS and YYNGEE. J gave up 0 bases and V 2 bases, and 10 bases lay outside the gene matches. The CDR3 runs to 18 residues. CDR3 nucleotides: TGTGCCAGCAGCGTTTTCTCGGACAGGGGGTCCTCTAACTATGGCTACACCTTC. It specifies CASSVFSDRGSSNYGYTF.

The chain links TRBV28 to TRBJ1-2, with D tentatively TRBD1 (5 bases). Germline lookup yields CDR1 MDHEN and CDR2 SYDVKM. The CDR3 runs 14 residues. The V end was cut by 8 bases, the J end by 6 bases, with 19 bases between. CDR3: CASGLGGTKDGYTF. In nucleotides, the CDR3 is TGTGCCAGCGGCCTTGGGGGGACGAAAGATGGCTACACCTTC.

The CDR3 sequence: CASSRTGRNQPQHF. The CDR3 DNA reads TGTGCCAGTAGTAGGACAGGGCGCAATCAGCCCCAGCATTTT. This chain connects TRBV19 to TRBJ1-5, with TRBD1 matching over 8 bases. The V gene end was trimmed by 4 bases and the J gene end by 2 bases; junction bases not matched to a gene: 1. This CDR3 comprises 14 residues. Germline V gene sequence: CDR1 LNHDA, CDR2 SQIVND (reference sequence).

This chain connects TRBV6-5 to TRBJ2-7; 8 bases are a match to TRBD2. CDR1 MNHEY and CDR2 SVGAGI come from the germline V gene. V lost 6 bases, J lost 3 bases, and 7 bases stayed unmatched. The CDR3 consists of 14 residues. The CDR3 sequence: CASSRTGTSYEQYF. In nucleotides, the CDR3 is TGTGCCAGCAGCCGGACCGGGACTAGCTACGAGCAGTACTTC.

J is TRBJ2-7 and V is TRBV19; TRBD1 or TRBD2 may be the D gene (5 bases each). This CDR3 has 15 amino acids. Germline assignment: CDR1 LNHDA and CDR2 SQIVND (reference sequence). V lost 2 bases, J lost 0 bases, and 11 bases lay in between. The CDR3 is CASSIRGPHSYEQYF. The CDR3, as DNA: TGTGCCAGTAGTATAAGGGGACCGCACTCCTACGAGCAGTACTTC.

The CDR3 coding sequence is TGTGCCAGCAGCAGCGGGACTTCTCTGGTGGATACGCAGTATTTT. This sequence encodes CASSSGTSLVDTQYF. The chain links TRBV7-9 to TRBJ2-3, with 7 bases aligning to TRBD2. This CDR3 is 15 amino acids long. V was clipped by 5 bases and J by 6 bases; unmatched bases: 11. The germline CDR1 and CDR2 sequences are SEHNR and FQNEAQ (reference sequence).

This chain uses TRBV6-6 with TRBJ2-3, with a tentative D call TRBD2 (5 bases). The V end lost 4 bases, the J end lost 2 bases, and 10 bases lay between the germline ends. The CDR3 contains 14 residues. The germline CDR1 and CDR2 sequences are MNHNY and SVGAGI (reference sequence). CDR3 bases: TGTGCCAGCAGTTTCCGGGATCCCACAGATACGCAGTATTTT. Protein: CASSFRDPTDTQYF.

The chain couples TRBV20-1 to TRBJ1-2; D remains ambiguous. Germline-derived CDR1 and CDR2 are DFQATT and SNEGSKA (reference sequence). This CDR3 contains 10 residues. CDR3 in amino acids: CTPGPGGYTF. The CDR3 bases are TGCACTCCGGGCCCGGGCGGCTACACCTTC.

The chain is built from TRBV5-6 and TRBJ2-2; D uncertain. Germline-derived CDR1 and CDR2 are SGHDT and YYEEEE. The CDR3 sequence is 15 residues long. Trimming removed 0 bases from V and 3 bases from J, with 9 bases in between. The CDR3 here is CASSLAGMYTGELFF. DNA for the CDR3: TGTGCCAGCAGCTTGGCTGGTATGTACACCGGGGAGCTGTTTTTT.

Concerning this clone itself: A junction end diverges from the germline sequence, so it may reflect a read error. The chain is built from TRBV14 and TRBJ1-4; possible D gene TRBD1, 5 bases. Germline V lookup: CDR1 SGHDN, CDR2 FVKESK. There are 16 residues in the CDR3. The CDR3 DNA sequence: TGTGCCAGCAGCCAAGGGGGACCCTCAACTAATGAAAAACTGCTTTTT. Amino acids: CASSQGGPSTNEKLLF. Variable domain in full (rest from reference TRBV14 and TRBJ1-4): EAGVTQFPSHSVIEKGQTVTLRCDPISGHDNLYWYRRVMGKEIKFLLHFVKESKQDESGMPNNRFLAERTGGTYSTLKVQPAELEDSGVYFCASSQGGPSTNEKLLFGSGTQLSVL.

This chain uses TRBV27 with TRBJ2-7; 9 bases are shared with TRBD2. This CDR3 is 15 amino acids long. Losses at the gene ends were 2 bases for V and 4 bases for J; bases not matched to a gene: 6. Germline V CDR1 and CDR2: MNHEY, SMNVEV (reference sequence). DNA of the CDR3: TGTGCCAGCAGTTTAAACAGCGGGGGGTGGTACGAGCAGTACTTC. This translates into CASSLNSGGWYEQYF.